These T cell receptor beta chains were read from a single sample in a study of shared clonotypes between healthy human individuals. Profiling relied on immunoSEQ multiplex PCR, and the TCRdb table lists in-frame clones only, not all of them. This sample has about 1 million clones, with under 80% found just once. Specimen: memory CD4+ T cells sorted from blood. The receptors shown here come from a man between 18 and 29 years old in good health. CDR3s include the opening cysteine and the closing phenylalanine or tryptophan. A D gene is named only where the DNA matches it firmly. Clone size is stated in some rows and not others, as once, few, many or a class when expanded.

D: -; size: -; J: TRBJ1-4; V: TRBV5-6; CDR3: CASSLVLAGNEKLFF; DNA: TGTGCCAGCAGCTTGGTTCTTGCAGGCAATGAAAAACTGTTTTTT
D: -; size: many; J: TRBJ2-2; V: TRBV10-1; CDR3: CATSDSNHGNTGELFF; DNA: TGCGCCACCTCGGACAGTAACCACGGAAACACCGGGGAGCTGTTTTTT
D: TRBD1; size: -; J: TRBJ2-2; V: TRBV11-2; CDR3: CASSGLDRGFAGELFF; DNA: TGTGCCAGCAGCGGCTTGGACAGGGGTTTTGCCGGGGAGCTGTTTTTT
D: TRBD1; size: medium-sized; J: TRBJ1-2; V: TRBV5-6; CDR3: CASSAGTGDRGYTF; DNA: TGTGCCAGCAGCGCCGGGACAGGCGATCGTGGCTACACCTTC
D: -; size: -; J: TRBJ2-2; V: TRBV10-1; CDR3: CASRSSGTGELFF; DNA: TGCGCCAGCAGGTCTAGTGGCACCGGGGAGCTGTTTTTT
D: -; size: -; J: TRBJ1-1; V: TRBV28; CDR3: CASSLVQGTPEAFF; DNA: TGTGCCAGCAGTTTAGTTCAGGGTACACCTGAAGCTTTCTTT
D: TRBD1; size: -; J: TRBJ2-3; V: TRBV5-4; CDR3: CASSFRRTGGGADTQYF; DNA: TGTGCCAGCAGTTTTCGGCGAACAGGGGGCGGTGCAGATACGCAGTATTTT
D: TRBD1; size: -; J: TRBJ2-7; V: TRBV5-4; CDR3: CASSLDRGHEQYF; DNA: TGTGCCAGCAGCTTGGACAGGGGGCACGAGCAGTACTTC
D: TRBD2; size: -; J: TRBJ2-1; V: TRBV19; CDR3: CASTNYPRGLAGNEQFF; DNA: TGTGCCAGTACCAACTACCCTCGGGGACTAGCGGGAAACGAGCAGTTCTTC
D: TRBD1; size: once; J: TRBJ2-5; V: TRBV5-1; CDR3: CASSLQGRETQYF; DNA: TGCGCCAGCAGCCTACAGGGGCGGGAGACCCAGTACTTC
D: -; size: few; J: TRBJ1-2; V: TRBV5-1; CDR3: CASSFQLSDGYTF; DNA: TGCGCCAGCAGCTTTCAACTATCCGACGGCTACACCTTC
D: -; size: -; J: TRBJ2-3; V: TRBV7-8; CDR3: CASSPRGDTQYF; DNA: TGTGCCAGCAGCCCCCGAGGAGATACGCAGTATTTT
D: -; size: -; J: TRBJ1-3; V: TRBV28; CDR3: CASSLRTLRNTIYF; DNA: TGTGCCAGCAGTTTGCGGACACTTAGAAACACCATATATTTT
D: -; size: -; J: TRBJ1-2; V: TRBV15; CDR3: CATSRDLGGLNGYTF; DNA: TGTGCCACCAGCAGAGATCTTGGGGGCCTCAATGGCTACACCTTC
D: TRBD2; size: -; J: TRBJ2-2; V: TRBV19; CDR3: CASSTSGANTGELFF; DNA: TGTGCCAGTAGTACTAGCGGGGCGAACACCGGGGAGCTGTTTTTT
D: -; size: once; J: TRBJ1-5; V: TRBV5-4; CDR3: CASSPDPAGNQPQHF; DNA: TGTGCCAGCAGCCCGGACCCGGCGGGCAATCAGCCCCAGCATTTT
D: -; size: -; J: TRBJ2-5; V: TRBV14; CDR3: CASSTHGGARETQYF; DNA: TGTGCCAGCTCAACCCACGGGGGCGCGAGGGAGACCCAGTACTTC
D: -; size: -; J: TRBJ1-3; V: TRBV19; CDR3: CASSPAASGNTIYF; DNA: TGTGCCAGTAGTCCGGCAGCCTCTGGAAACACCATATATTTT
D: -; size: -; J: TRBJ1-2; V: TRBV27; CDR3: CASSASGAFGYTF; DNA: TGTGCCAGCAGTGCCTCAGGGGCTTTCGGCTACACCTTC
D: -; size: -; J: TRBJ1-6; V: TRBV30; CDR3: CAWSVIQAGSPLHF; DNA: TGTGCCTGGAGTGTAATACAGGCCGGGTCACCCCTCCACTTT
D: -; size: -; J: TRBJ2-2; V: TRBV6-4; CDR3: CASSTKGTGELFF; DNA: TGTGCCAGCAGTACAAAAGGCACCGGGGAGCTGTTTTTT
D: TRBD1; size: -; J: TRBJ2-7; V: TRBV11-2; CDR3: CASSSPGQSYEQYF; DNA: TGTGCCAGCAGCTCCCCGGGACAGTCCTACGAGCAGTACTTC
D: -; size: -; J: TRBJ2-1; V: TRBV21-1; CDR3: CASSSPGSGGPGIPDPIYNEQFF; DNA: TGTGCCAGCAGTTCACCTGGTTCGGGGGGCCCTGGCATTCCGGATCCGATATACAATGAGCAGTTCTTC
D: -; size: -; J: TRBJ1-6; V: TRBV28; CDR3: CASSFRKGLSPLHF; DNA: TGTGCCAGCAGTTTTCGTAAGGGGCTGTCACCCCTCCACTTT
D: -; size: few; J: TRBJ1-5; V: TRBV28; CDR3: CASSLGGQTNQPQHF; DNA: TGTGCCAGCAGTTTAGGAGGACAGACCAATCAGCCCCAGCATTTT
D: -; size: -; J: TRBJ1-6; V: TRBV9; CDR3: CASSVSRDSPLHF; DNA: TGTGCCAGCAGCGTATCACGGGATTCACCCCTCCACTTT
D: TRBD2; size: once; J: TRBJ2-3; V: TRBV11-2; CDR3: CATTQGRGADRDTQYF; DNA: TGTGCCACCACCCAGGGGCGGGGGGCCGATAGAGATACGCAGTATTTT
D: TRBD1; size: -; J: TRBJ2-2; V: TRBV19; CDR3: CATRWDRGTGELFF; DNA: TGTGCCACGAGATGGGACAGGGGCACCGGGGAGCTGTTTTTT
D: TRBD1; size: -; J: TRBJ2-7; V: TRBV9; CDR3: CASSVGGRGLDEQYF; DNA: TGTGCCAGCAGCGTAGGAGGCAGGGGGCTTGACGAGCAGTACTTC
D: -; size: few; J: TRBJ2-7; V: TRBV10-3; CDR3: CAISGGDYEQYF; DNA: TGTGCCATCAGTGGGGGGGACTACGAGCAGTACTTC
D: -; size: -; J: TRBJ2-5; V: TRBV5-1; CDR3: CASTLDRPGETQYF; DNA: TGCGCCAGCACCCTCGACAGGCCGGGGGAGACCCAGTACTTC
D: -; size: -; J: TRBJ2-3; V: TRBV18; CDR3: CASSPTLTVFTDTQYF; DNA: TGTGCCAGCTCACCCACCTTGACAGTATTCACAGATACGCAGTATTTT
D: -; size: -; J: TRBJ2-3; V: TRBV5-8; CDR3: CASSPLQGTDTQYF; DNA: TGTGCCAGCAGTCCGTTACAGGGTACGGATACGCAGTATTTT
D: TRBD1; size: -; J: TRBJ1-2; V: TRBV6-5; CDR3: CASRTGTASYGYTF; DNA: TGTGCCAGCAGAACCGGGACAGCCTCCTATGGCTACACCTTC
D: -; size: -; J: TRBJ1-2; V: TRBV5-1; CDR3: CASSSEGTNRHGYTF; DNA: TGCGCCAGCAGCTCCGAAGGGACAAACCGACATGGCTACACCTTC
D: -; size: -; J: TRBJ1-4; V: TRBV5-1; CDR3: CASSSGAATNEKLFF; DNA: TGCGCCAGCAGTTCGGGGGCGGCAACTAATGAAAAACTGTTTTTT
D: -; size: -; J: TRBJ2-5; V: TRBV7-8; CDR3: CASSFVGRLETQYF; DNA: TGTGCCAGCAGCTTTGTAGGGCGCTTAGAGACCCAGTACTTC
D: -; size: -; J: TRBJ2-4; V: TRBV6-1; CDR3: CASSEGSIQYF; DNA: TGTGCCAGCAGTGAGGGGAGTATTCAGTACTTC
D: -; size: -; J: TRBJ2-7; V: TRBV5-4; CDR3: CASSLEGPLYEQYF; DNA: TGTGCCAGCAGCTTGGAGGGACCCCTCTACGAGCAGTACTTC
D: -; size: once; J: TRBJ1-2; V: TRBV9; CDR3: CASGRGVGYGYTF; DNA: TGTGCCAGCGGAAGGGGAGTTGGCTATGGCTACACCTTC
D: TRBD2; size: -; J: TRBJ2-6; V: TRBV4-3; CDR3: CASSQISGRASGANVLTF; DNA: TGCGCCAGCAGCCAGATAAGCGGGAGGGCCTCTGGGGCCAACGTCCTGACTTTC
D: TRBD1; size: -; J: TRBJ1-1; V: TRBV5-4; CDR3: CASSLGMLAGGTEAFF; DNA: TGTGCCAGCAGCTTGGGCATGCTTGCAGGGGGAACTGAAGCTTTCTTT